This T cell receptor beta chain was observed in a study of identical twins. Study outcomes and limitations: Findings came from cross-sectional statistics, without long-term follow-up of donors.

MiXCR was run by TCRdb on the 5' RACE reads, yielding one entry per CDR3 protein. The repertoire holds roughly 720,000 distinct CDR3 sequences, with roughly 18% as singletons. The CDR3 has 15 amino acids. Germline CDR1 is SGHVS and CDR2 is FQNEAQ. The V gene lost 2 bases and the J gene lost 9 bases, with 14 bases spanning the gap. For this clonotype: Its antigen is unknown.

These sequences were also reported in another study, on T cells expressing NK-cell markers. That study reports: Researchers got TCR beta repertoires out of sorted CD3+CD56+NKG2C+, CD3+CD56+NKG2C- and CD3+CD56-NKG2C+ T cells. A few of the donors also had these clonotypes leading their CD3+CD56-NKG2C+ fraction.

Sequencing was carried out using PBMCs. This clonotype was sampled from a woman between 18 and 30 years old in good health. The V gene is TRBV7-8, the J gene TRBJ1-6, with D hard to call. In DNA, the CDR3 is TGTGCCAGCAGCTTACGGGTGATAGTAGGTTCACCCCTCCACTTT. Its translation: CASSLRVIVGSPLHF. The whole variable domain, filled in from reference TRBV7-8 and TRBJ1-6, reads GAGVSQSPRYKVAKRGQDVALRCDPISGHVSLFWYQQALGQGPEFLTYFQNEAQLDKSGLPSDRFFAERPEGSVSTLKIQRTQQEDSAVYLCASSLRVIVGSPLHFGNGTRLTVT.